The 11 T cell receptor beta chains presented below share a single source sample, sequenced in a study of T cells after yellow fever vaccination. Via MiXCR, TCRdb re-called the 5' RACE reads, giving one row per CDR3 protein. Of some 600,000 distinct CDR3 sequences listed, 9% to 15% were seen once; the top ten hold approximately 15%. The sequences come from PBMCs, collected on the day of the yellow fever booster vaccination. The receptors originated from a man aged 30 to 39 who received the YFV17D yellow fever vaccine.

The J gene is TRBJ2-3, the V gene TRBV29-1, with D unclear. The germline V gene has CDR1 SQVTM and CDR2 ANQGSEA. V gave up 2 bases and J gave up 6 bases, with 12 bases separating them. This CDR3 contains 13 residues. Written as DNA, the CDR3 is TGCAGCGTTGAAAATGCAGGCGCTGATACGCAGTATTTT. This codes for CSVENAGADTQYF.

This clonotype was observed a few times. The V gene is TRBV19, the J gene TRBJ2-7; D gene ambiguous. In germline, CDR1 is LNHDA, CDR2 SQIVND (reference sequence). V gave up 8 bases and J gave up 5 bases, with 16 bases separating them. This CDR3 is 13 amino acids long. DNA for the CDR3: TGTGCCAGTCTCGACGAAGCTAAAAACGAGCAGTACTTC. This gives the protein CASLDEAKNEQYF. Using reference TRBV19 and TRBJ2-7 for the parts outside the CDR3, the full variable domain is DGGITQSPKYLFRKEGQNVTLSCEQNLNHDAMYWYRQDPGQGLRLIYYSQIVNDFQKGDIAEGYSVSREKKESFPLTVTSAQKNPTAFYLCASLDEAKNEQYFGPGTRLTVT.

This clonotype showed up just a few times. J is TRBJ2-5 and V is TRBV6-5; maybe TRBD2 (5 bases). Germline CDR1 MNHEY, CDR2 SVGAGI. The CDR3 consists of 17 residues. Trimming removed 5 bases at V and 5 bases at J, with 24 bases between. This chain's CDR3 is CASSHRTPRTGIETQYF. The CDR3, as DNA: TGTGCCAGCAGTCACAGAACGCCTCGAACCGGGATCGAGACCCAGTACTTC.

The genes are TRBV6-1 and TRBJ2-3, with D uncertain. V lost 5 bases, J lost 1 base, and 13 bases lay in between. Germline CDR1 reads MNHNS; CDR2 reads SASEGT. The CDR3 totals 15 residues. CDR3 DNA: TGTGCCAGCAGTACGACCGCCCCTGGCACAGATACGCAGTATTTT. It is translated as CASSTTAPGTDTQYF.

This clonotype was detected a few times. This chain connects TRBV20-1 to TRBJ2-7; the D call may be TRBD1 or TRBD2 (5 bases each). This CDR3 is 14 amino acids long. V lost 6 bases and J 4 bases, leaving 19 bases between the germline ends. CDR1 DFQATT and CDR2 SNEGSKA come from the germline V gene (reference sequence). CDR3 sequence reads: CSATTRQGEYEQYF. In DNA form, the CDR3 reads TGCAGTGCCACGACGAGGCAGGGAGAGTACGAGCAGTACTTC.

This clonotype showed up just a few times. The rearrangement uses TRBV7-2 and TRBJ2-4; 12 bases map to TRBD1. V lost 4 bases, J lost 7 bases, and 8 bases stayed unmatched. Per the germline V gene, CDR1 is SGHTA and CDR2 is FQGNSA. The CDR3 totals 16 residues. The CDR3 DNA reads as TGTGCCAGCAGCTCATCCGGGACAGGGGGCGCGAACATTCAGTACTTC. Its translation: CASSSSGTGGANIQYF.

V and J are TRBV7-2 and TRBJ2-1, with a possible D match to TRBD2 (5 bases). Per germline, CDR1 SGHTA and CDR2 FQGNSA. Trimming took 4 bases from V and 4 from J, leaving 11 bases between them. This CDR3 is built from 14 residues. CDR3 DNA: TGTGCCAGCAGCTCCCCGGCGGGTTACAATGAGCAGTTCTTC. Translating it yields CASSSPAGYNEQFF.

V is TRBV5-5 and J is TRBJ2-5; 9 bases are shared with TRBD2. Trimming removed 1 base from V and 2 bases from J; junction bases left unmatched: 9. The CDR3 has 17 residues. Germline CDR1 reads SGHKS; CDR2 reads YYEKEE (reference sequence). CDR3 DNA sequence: TGTGCCAGCAGCTTGTTATTTGCGGGAGGGGTTCAAGAGACCCAGTACTTC. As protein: CASSLLFAGGVQETQYF. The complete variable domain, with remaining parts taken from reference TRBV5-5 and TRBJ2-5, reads DAGVTQSPTHLIKTRGQQVTLRCSPISGHKSVSWYQQVLGQGPQFIFQYYEKEERGRGNFPDRFSARQFPNYSSELNVNALLLGDSALYLCASSLLFAGGVQETQYFGPGTRLLVL.

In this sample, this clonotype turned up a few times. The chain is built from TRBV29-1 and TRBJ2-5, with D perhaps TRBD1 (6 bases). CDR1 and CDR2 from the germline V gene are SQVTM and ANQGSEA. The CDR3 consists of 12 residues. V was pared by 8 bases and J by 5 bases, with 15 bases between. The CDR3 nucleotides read TGCAGCTTCAAGGGGGAGTGGGAGACCCAGTACTTC. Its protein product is CSFKGEWETQYF.

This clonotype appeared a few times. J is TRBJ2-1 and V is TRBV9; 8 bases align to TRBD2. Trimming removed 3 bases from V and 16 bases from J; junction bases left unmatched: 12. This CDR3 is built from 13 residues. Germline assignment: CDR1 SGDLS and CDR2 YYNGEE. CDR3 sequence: CASSDFTGTRRFF. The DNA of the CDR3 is TGTGCCAGCAGCGACTTTACCGGGACTAGGCGATTCTTC.

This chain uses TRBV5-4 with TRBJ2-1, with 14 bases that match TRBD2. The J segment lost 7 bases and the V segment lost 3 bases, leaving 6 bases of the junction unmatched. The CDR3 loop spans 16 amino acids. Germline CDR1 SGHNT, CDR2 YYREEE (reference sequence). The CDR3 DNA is TGTGCCAGCAGCTCCCGACTAGCGGGAGGGACGAATGAGCAGTTCTTC. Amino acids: CASSSRLAGGTNEQFF.